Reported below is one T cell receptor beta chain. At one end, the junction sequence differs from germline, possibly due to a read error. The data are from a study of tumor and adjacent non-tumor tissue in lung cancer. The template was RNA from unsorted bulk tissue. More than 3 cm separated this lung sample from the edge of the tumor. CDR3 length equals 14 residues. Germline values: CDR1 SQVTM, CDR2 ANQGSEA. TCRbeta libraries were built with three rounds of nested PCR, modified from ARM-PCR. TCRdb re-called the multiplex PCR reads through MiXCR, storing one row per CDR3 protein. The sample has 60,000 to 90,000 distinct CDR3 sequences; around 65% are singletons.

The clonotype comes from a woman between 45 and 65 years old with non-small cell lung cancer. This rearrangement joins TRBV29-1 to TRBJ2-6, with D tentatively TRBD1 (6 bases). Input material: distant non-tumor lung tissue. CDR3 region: CSVETAVGANVLIF. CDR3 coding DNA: TGCAGCGTTGAAACAGCGGTGGGGGCCAACGTCCTGATTTTC.